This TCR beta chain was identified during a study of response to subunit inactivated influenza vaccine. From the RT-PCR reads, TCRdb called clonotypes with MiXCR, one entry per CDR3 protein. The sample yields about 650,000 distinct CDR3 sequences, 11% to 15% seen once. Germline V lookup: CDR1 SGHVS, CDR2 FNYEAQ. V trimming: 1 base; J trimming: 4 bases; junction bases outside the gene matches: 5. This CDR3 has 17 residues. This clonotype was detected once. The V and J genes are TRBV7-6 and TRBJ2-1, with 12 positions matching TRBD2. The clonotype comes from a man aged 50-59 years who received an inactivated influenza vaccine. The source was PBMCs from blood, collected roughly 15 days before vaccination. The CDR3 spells CASSLETSGSIYNEQFF. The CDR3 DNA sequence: TGTGCCAGCAGCTTAGAGACTAGCGGGAGTATTTACAATGAGCAGTTCTTC.